This T cell receptor beta chain was recovered during a study of T cell responses to AZD1222 COVID-19 vaccine (dated by TCRdb to the early 2020s). Regarding the complete study: AZD1222 recipients with second doses at about 4 weeks or about 12 weeks were pooled, because spike-specific TCR depth and breadth did not differ between schedules. TCR sequencing was performed for about 250 trial participants, of whom about 200 were given two doses of AZD1222 and approximately 25 were given two doses of MenACWY control vaccine. Trial participants were enrolled by age into 18-55, 56-69 and 70-plus year subgroups, with roughly 150, 30 and 60 TCR-sequenced participants respectively. What the authors observed across the whole study: After two AZD1222 doses, spike-specific TCR breadth and depth were significantly higher than at day 0 and than in MenACWY recipients. The whole spike protein was spanned by vaccine-associated CD4 TCRs, and dominant responses were seen in regions 160-218 and 743-854. Participants were mostly white British, with more females than males. The authors suggested clonal diversity may have been underestimated. Reportedly, almost half of the unique spike-specific TCRs recognized epitopes lying outside the regions that are mutated in the B.1.351 and B.1.1.7 variants. Conclusions about previously exposed vaccinees were limited because only five to seven AZD1222 recipients were SARS-CoV-2 seropositive at baseline. Because no samples from the day 14 peak response were available, repertoires could be characterized only after the peak T cell response. In the small 56-69-year group, the increase in depth fell short of significance, most likely because of low power.

CDR1 and CDR2 (SGHRS, YFSETQ) derive from the germline V gene. Compared with germline, V lacks 0 bases and J lacks 0 bases; bases without a gene match: 6. Taken from cysteine to phenylalanine, the CDR3 has 17 residues. Only the CDR3 region is kept as DNA, spanning 51 bases read in frame from base 1. What this sample's time point label stands for: baseline before first vaccination. Vaccinee samples came from UK trials COV001 and COV002, including a single-blind randomized controlled phase 2/3 trial of AZD1222 (ChAdOx1 nCoV-19) in healthy adults. For TCRbeta chain sequencing, PBMC samples were collected from trial participants at day 0 and at day 28 after the second dose. As to this clone: Its specific antigen is unknown. Per-nucleotide qualities are absent, and no much larger clonotype sits a single base away.

The CDR3 regions of human TCRbeta chains were analyzed by immunosequencing. Per the authors' processing: Repertoire TCRs were checked for matches against a reference library of SARS-CoV-2-specific TCRs that had been generated using the MIRA antigen-specificity platform. Breadth meant the fraction of unique TCRs that were SARS-CoV-2-associated, whereas depth meant the fraction of total T cells that were SARS-CoV-2-associated. Using the MIRA data, every spike-specific TCR was mapped to the spike region that the TCR reacted to and assigned to either a CD4 or a CD8 class. Log10-transformed breadth and depth values were compared by one-way ANOVA with Sidak's multiple comparisons tests. In its TCRdb copy, this immuneACCESS table keeps in-frame sequences only and misses some clones. Where compared with another copy, unresolved V genes explain less than half of these, and the others have no known cause. The DNA was the basis for D and trimming; V, J and clone size are from that table. In this sample the table shows some 96,000 clones, about 87% of which occur a single time. The ten most abundant clones make up about 2% of the sample.

The sample in question was peripheral blood, obtained on day 0 of AZD1222 vaccination. The TCR comes from an adult in good health. The chain is assembled from TRBV5-1 and TRBJ1-3; 7 bases in the junction line up with TRBD1. The CDR3: CASSLVTGRDSGNTIYF. DNA sequence: TGCGCCAGCAGCTTGGTGACAGGGCGGGACTCTGGAAACACCATATATTTT.